A selection of T cell receptor beta chains follows, all from one sample in a study of T cells in Graves' hyperthyroidism and ophthalmopathy. TCRdb itself ran the multiplex PCR reads through MiXCR, one entry per CDR3 protein. The data contain about 510,000 distinct CDR3 sequences, about 14% of them singletons. The sequencing sample was made of blood. All receptors derive from a middle-aged woman with Graves' hyperthyroidism. The conserved cysteine and the conserved F or W are not part of the CDR3 here.

v_call	j_call	cdr3_aa
TRBV18	TRBJ2-3	ASSPRAGGPSDTQY
TRBV5-6	TRBJ2-3	ASSLKSVNVRTDTQY
TRBV28	TRBJ1-6	TSTPGQGIGSPLH
TRBV20-1	TRBJ1-6	SARERDRELSSPLH
TRBV20-1	TRBJ2-2	SARDGGSGSVTGELF
TRBV7-6	TRBJ2-1	ASSLGTFNEQF
TRBV7-8	TRBJ2-3	ASSLGARQGDTQY
TRBV27	TRBJ2-3	ASSLSVAYTDTQY
TRBV28	TRBJ1-1	ASRRRGMNTEAF
TRBV19	TRBJ2-5	ASSINRFGETQY
TRBV28	TRBJ2-3	ASSQPTSGSSTDTQY
TRBV20-1	TRBJ1-1	SARLVGDVSPEAF
TRBV30	TRBJ1-2	AWSDYRGNGYT
TRBV7-2	TRBJ2-1	ASSPDWGSYNEQF
TRBV12-3/TRBV12-4	TRBJ2-5	ASSPDGGQETQY
TRBV7-3	TRBJ2-2	ASSLSRDKPNTGELF
TRBV15	TRBJ1-4	ATSSRGETQRAFNEKLL